This T cell receptor beta chain was recovered during a study of breast tumors, draining lymph nodes, adjacent tissues. This clonotype came up many times. As yet, its antigen is unknown. Notes on the study in general: Data only fit, rather than demonstrated, lymph node origin of most tumor T cells. Luminal-like breast cancer showed significantly higher tumor–nontumor repertoire similarity than basal-like.

CDR1 and CDR2 from the germline V gene are MDHEN and SYDVKM. The CDR3 is 12 amino acids. The germline V and J ends were trimmed by 7 bases and 5 bases, with 6 bases remaining between them. MiXCR, run by TCRdb on the multiplex PCR reads, gives a single entry per CDR3 protein. The sample lists some 170,000 distinct CDR3 sequences, roughly a third occurring once. Breast cancer patients provided tissue from their axillary draining lymph nodes. Sequencing was done on a sample of axillary lymph node tissue. The sequence derives from a female donor with breast cancer. Some clones in this sample may be carry-over from other donors' samples. The rearrangement uses TRBV28 and TRBJ1-6, with D possibly being TRBD1 (5 bases). In DNA form, the CDR3 reads TGTGCCAGCATGGGGGATAATTCACCCCTCCACTTT. Protein sequence: CASMGDNSPLHF.